Presented here are 21 T cell receptor beta chains from one specimen sequenced in a study of blood T cell repertoires in COVID-19. Only in-frame clones appear in the TCRdb table, and some are missing; sequencing was by immunoSEQ multiplex PCR. Here the sample spans roughly 340,000 clones, 91% being singletons. Sequencing was carried out using peripheral blood. All receptors derive from a woman in her late teens or twenties who had recovered from COVID-19.

This clone was detected once. The rearrangement links TRBV4-1 to TRBJ2-5; TRBD2 matches at 9 bases. The CDR3 is made up of 14 amino acids. Germline assignment: CDR1 MGHRA and CDR2 YSYEKL. V shed 3 bases, J shed 5 bases, and the junction held 4 bases outside the gene matches. CDR3 DNA: TGCGCCAGCAGCCAGCGGGCGGGGGGGGAGACCCAGTACTTC. Protein sequence: CASSQRAGGETQYF.

This clone was picked up one time. V gene TRBV9 combines with J gene TRBJ1-2, with 7 bases that match TRBD1. CDR3 size: 14 residues. The V gene's germline CDR1 is SGDLS and CDR2 YYNGEE. V shed 4 bases and J 0 bases; nucleotides not matched to a gene: 3. CDR3 DNA sequence: TGTGCCAGCAGCACCACAGGGGCTAACTATGGCTACACCTTC. This sequence encodes CASSTTGANYGYTF.

The chain recombines TRBV7-2 with TRBJ2-7, with D possibly matching TRBD2 (6 bases). Trimming took off 5 bases at V and 3 bases at J, with 14 bases between the two ends. This CDR3 comprises 14 residues. Germline V gives CDR1 SGHTA, CDR2 FQGNSA. CDR3 sequence: CASSQSGGSYEQYV. The CDR3 nucleotides read TGTGCCAGCAGCCAATCAGGAGGGAGCTACGAGCAGTACGTC.

In its sample, this clone was seen once. The chain combines TRBV27 with TRBJ1-2, with 9 nucleotides matching TRBD1. CDR1 is MNHEY, CDR2 SMNVEV, per germline (reference sequence). The CDR3 is 13 amino acids. The V gene end was trimmed by 6 bases and the J gene end by 4 bases; junction bases not matched to a gene: 3. The chain's CDR3 is CASRRQGGYGYTF. CDR3 bases: TGTGCCAGCAGGAGACAGGGGGGCTATGGCTACACCTTC.

The chain combines TRBV7-8 with TRBJ1-3; no firm D call. Trimming removed 5 bases from V and 4 bases from J, with 9 bases in between. This CDR3 is built from 13 residues. Germline V lookup: CDR1 SGHVS, CDR2 FQNEAQ. The CDR3 sequence is CASSPTGGNTIYF. The CDR3 nucleotides are TGTGCCAGCAGCCCCACGGGGGGAAACACCATATATTTT.

For the CDR3, the DNA is TGTGCCAGTTCTGTAGCAGATACGCAGTATTTT. Its protein is CASSVADTQYF. The chain has TRBV12-3 or TRBV12-4 and TRBJ2-3; D gene ambiguous. The CDR3 totals 11 residues. Trimming took 9 bases from V and 4 from J, leaving 8 bases between them.

The chain is built from TRBV2 and TRBJ1-1; TRBD1 is a possible D gene (5 bases). Germline V lookup: CDR1 SNHLY, CDR2 FYNNEI. The V and J ends lost 4 bases and 0 bases respectively, with 15 bases between them. CDR3 length: 16 amino acids. CDR3 amino acids: CASSGQGGVVNTEAFF. CDR3 nucleotide sequence: TGTGCCAGCAGTGGGCAGGGTGGGGTCGTGAACACTGAAGCTTTCTTT.

The chain is built from TRBV29-1 and TRBJ2-7, with D possibly TRBD2 on 6 matching bases. Germline CDR1 is SQVTM and CDR2 is ANQGSEA. V shed 4 bases and J shed 5 bases, with 15 bases lying between them. The CDR3 extends over 13 amino acids. CDR3 sequence: CSVVDIGGNEQYV. Here the CDR3 DNA reads TGCAGCGTTGTAGATATTGGGGGGAACGAGCAGTACGTC.

The rearrangement joins TRBV6-5 to TRBJ2-7; the D gene is possibly TRBD2 (6 bases). Germline lookup yields CDR1 MNHEY and CDR2 SVGAGI. The CDR3 spans 14 residues. V lost 5 bases and J 1 base, leaving 12 bases between the germline ends. CDR3 region: CASSKSGRSYEQYV. CDR3 bases: TGTGCCAGCAGTAAATCAGGGAGGTCCTACGAGCAGTACGTC.

The V and J genes are TRBV23-1 and TRBJ1-3; the D is unclear. TRBV23-1 is designated an ORF whose function remains uncertain. V gave up 5 bases and J gave up 3 bases, with 17 bases separating them. This CDR3 has 16 residues. CDR3 sequence reads: CASSWLRRVSGNTIYF. CDR3 DNA sequence: TGCGCCAGCAGTTGGCTTCGGAGGGTGAGTGGAAACACCATATATTTT.

V usage is TRBV5-6 and J usage is TRBJ2-3; no firm D call. This CDR3 contains 15 residues. The V gene lost 5 bases and the J gene lost 1 base, with 14 bases spanning the gap. Germline loops: CDR1 SGHDT, CDR2 YYEEEE. CDR3 DNA: TGTGCCAGCAGTTCTGTTCGGCAGGGCACAGATACGCAGTATTTT. Translated, it gives CASSSVRQGTDTQYF.

The V gene is TRBV3-1 (or the pseudogene TRBV3-2), the J gene TRBJ1-3; D gene ambiguous. Germline V lookup: CDR1 LGHDT, CDR2 YNNKEL (reference sequence). The V gene lost 0 bases and the J gene lost 8 bases, with 14 bases spanning the gap. The CDR3 contains 15 residues. CDR3 DNA sequence: TGTGCCAGCAGCCAAGATCAGTCCCTCGGGGACACCATATATTTT. This gives the protein CASSQDQSLGDTIYF.

This clone has just a few counts. The chain recombines TRBV12-3 or TRBV12-4 with TRBJ2-1; D is perhaps TRBD2 (5 bases). V lost 6 bases and J 11 bases, leaving 11 bases between the germline ends. The CDR3 spans 11 residues. Here the CDR3 reads CASRKEGKQFF. In DNA, the CDR3 is TGTGCCAGCAGAAAAGAGGGAAAGCAGTTCTTC.

The chain links TRBV6-6 to TRBJ1-1; D not resolved. The CDR3 runs 12 residues. Germline CDR1 reads MNHNY; CDR2 reads SVGAGI (reference sequence). The V gene lost 8 bases and the J gene lost 3 bases, with 10 bases spanning the gap. The CDR3 DNA is TGTGCCAGCTCTCGTCCGGACACTGAAGCTTTCTTT. Residues: CASSRPDTEAFF.

About this clone itself: Distinct nucleotide sequences in the sample also encode this CDR3. The V gene is TRBV7-9, the J gene TRBJ2-3; maybe TRBD2 (6 bases). Germline loops: CDR1 SEHNR, CDR2 FQNEAQ (reference sequence). The CDR3 covers 16 residues. The germline V and J ends were trimmed by 9 bases and 0 bases, with 19 bases remaining between them. The CDR3 DNA reads TGTGCCAGTAGCCCCCCGACTAGTACTAGCACAGATACGCAGTATTTT. Translation: CASSPPTSTSTDTQYF.

This clone came up a few times. This rearrangement joins TRBV4-3 to TRBJ1-2, with TRBD1 matching over 7 bases. In germline, CDR1 is LGHNA, CDR2 YSLEER. The CDR3 is made up of 17 amino acids. V was pared by 0 bases and J by 2 bases, with 9 bases of the junction left unmatched. The CDR3, as DNA: TGCGCCAGCAGCCAAGATCTTGGACAGGCGGCGAACTATGGCTACACCTTC. It encodes CASSQDLGQAANYGYTF.

This clone was seen a single time. The chain is built from TRBV6-2 or TRBV6-3 and TRBJ2-1, with 8 bases aligning to TRBD2. The germline gives CDR1 MNHEY, CDR2 SVGEGT. V trimming: 5 bases; J trimming: 7 bases; junction bases outside the gene matches: 7. This CDR3 has 14 residues. The CDR3 DNA is TGTGCCAGCAGTCTAGAGACTAGCGTTAATGAGCAGTTCTTC. It translates to CASSLETSVNEQFF.

This clone was observed once. The CDR3 nucleotides are TGTGCCAGCAGCTTGGTGGGACTAGCGGGAGGGGACTACAATGAGCAGTTCTTC. It is translated as CASSLVGLAGGDYNEQFF. This chain uses TRBV5-6 with TRBJ2-1; 16 positions match TRBD2. The CDR3 is 18 amino acids. CDR1 SGHDT and CDR2 YYEEEE come from the germline V gene. V was pared by 0 bases and J by 3 bases, with 3 bases of the junction left unmatched.

The V gene is TRBV5-4, the J gene TRBJ2-7; D unclear. Germline V gene sequence: CDR1 SGHNT, CDR2 YYREEE (reference sequence). The V gene lost 2 bases and the J gene lost 2 bases, with 11 bases spanning the gap. The CDR3 is 14 residues long. The CDR3 sequence: CASSFQAFTYEQYV. For the CDR3, the DNA is TGTGCCAGCAGCTTTCAGGCCTTTACCTACGAGCAGTACGTC.

This clone came up once. V and J are TRBV3-1 (or the pseudogene TRBV3-2) and TRBJ2-4, with 12 bases aligning to TRBD2. CDR3 length: 16 amino acids. Germline lookup yields CDR1 LGHDT and CDR2 YNNKEL (reference sequence). V gave up 1 base and J gave up 5 bases; unmatched junction bases: 3. CDR3 sequence (DNA): TGTGCCAGCAGCCAAGCCGGGACTAGCGGGCAAAACATTCAGTACTTC. It specifies CASSQAGTSGQNIQYF.

The chain employs TRBV25-1 and TRBJ2-6; 9 nucleotides align to TRBD1. Trimming cost V 4 bases and J 0 bases; bases outside gene matches: 4. This CDR3 region has 17 residues. Germline CDR1 MGHDK, CDR2 SYGVNS. The chain's CDR3 is CASSVWDRASGANVLTF. As DNA, the CDR3 is TGTGCCAGCAGTGTTTGGGACAGGGCCTCTGGGGCCAACGTCCTGACTTTC. Variable domain in full (rest from reference TRBV25-1 and TRBJ2-6): EADIYQTPRYLVIGTGKKITLECSQTMGHDKMYWYQQDPGMELHLIHYSYGVNSTEKGDLSSESTVSRIRTEHFPLTLESARPSHTSQYLCASSVWDRASGANVLTFGAGSRLTVL.